Included here is one TCR beta chain sequence, with context. This entry is derived from a study of CD8 T cells in Susac syndrome. As for the study in general: Patients with Susac syndrome were therapy-naive, on corticosteroids, or on intravenous immunoglobulin alone at blood draw.

Germline CDR1 is LGHNA and CDR2 is YNFKEQ. V shed 3 bases, J shed 6 bases, and the junction held 14 bases outside the gene matches. The CDR3 consists of 17 residues. cDNA came from approximately 0.5 to 1 ug RNA primed by random hexamers. The authors amplified TCR beta CDR3 across 54 Vbeta and 13 Jbeta using immunoSEQ multiplex PCR. TCRdb fed the immunoSEQ multiplex PCR reads into MiXCR, producing one record per CDR3 protein. The table includes some 97,000 distinct CDR3 sequences, 95% detected once. The authors carried out high-throughput sequencing of TCR beta. They applied it to CD8+ and CD4+ T cells obtained from blood. Diagnostic criteria for definite or probable disease, in their recently defined form, were met by the patients with Susac syndrome.

The sequence was collected from a human donor with Susac syndrome. The rearrangement links TRBV4-2 to TRBJ1-2; the match to TRBD1 covers 9 bases. Material: CD8+ T cells from PBMCs. The CDR3, as DNA: TGTGCCAGCAGCCATCGACAGGGGGGACAGGGACATCATGGCTACACCTTC. Amino acid sequence: CASSHRQGGQGHHGYTF.